A single sample gave rise to the 4 T cell receptor beta chains below, sequenced in a study of shared T cell receptors in the human thymus. The table came from immunoSEQ multiplex PCR; TCRdb's copy has only in-frame clones and leaves some out. Of 630,000 or so clones detected, approximately 89% appear once; the ten largest clones hold just under 0.0095%. The same data also contributed to another study, on human thymus T cells.

Sample: thymocytes. These TCRs come from a boy younger than two with a congenital heart defect.

This clone was counted once. The gene calls are TRBV4-3 and TRBJ1-5; TRBD1 matches at 8 bases. CDR1 LGHNA and CDR2 YSLEER come from the germline V gene. This CDR3 spans 20 amino acids. Germline trimming cut 0 bases from V and 2 bases from J; bases unmatched to any gene: 15. The DNA for the CDR3 is TGCGCCAGCAGCCAAGATTTGGAGACAGGGGAACGGCTACGCAATCAGCCCCAGCATTTT. This codes for CASSQDLETGERLRNQPQHF.

This CDR3 reads CASSDRTGNGRAFF. The CDR3 nucleotides read TGTGCCAGCAGTGACCGGACAGGGAACGGGCGGGCTTTCTTT. This rearrangement joins TRBV25-1 to TRBJ1-1; TRBD1 matches at 8 bases. Germline V gene data show CDR1 as MGHDK and CDR2 as SYGVNS. Unmatched junction bases numbered 11, after V lost 3 bases and J lost 11 bases. This CDR3 has 14 amino acids. The variable domain in full, completed from reference TRBV25-1 and TRBJ1-1, reads EADIYQTPRYLVIGTGKKITLECSQTMGHDKMYWYQQDPGMELHLIHYSYGVNSTEKGDLSSESTVSRIRTEHFPLTLESARPSHTSQYLCASSDRTGNGRAFFGQGTRLTVV.

The CDR3 region is CASSSGLDYTF. The CDR3 nucleotides are TGTGCCAGCAGCTCGGGACTAGACTACACCTTC. V and J are TRBV7-6 and TRBJ1-2; TRBD1 is a possible D gene (5 bases). V was clipped by 4 bases and J by 10 bases, with 10 bases between them. This CDR3 is 11 amino acids long. The germline V gene encodes CDR1 SGHVS and CDR2 FNYEAQ. Full variable domain (rest looked up from reference TRBV7-6 and TRBJ1-2): GAGVSQSPRYKVTKRGQDVALRCDPISGHVSLYWYRQALGQGPEFLTYFNYEAQQDKSGLPNDRFSAERPEGSISTLTIQRTEQRDSAMYRCASSSGLDYTFGSGTRLTVV.

This rearrangement joins TRBV10-3 to TRBJ2-7; tentatively, D is TRBD1 (5 bases). V was clipped by 3 bases and J by 2 bases, with 8 bases between them. The germline gives CDR1 ENHRY, CDR2 SYGVKD. The CDR3 spans 13 residues. The CDR3 nucleotides are TGTGCCATCAGTGACAGGGATACCTACGAGCAGTACTTC. This codes for CAISDRDTYEQYF.